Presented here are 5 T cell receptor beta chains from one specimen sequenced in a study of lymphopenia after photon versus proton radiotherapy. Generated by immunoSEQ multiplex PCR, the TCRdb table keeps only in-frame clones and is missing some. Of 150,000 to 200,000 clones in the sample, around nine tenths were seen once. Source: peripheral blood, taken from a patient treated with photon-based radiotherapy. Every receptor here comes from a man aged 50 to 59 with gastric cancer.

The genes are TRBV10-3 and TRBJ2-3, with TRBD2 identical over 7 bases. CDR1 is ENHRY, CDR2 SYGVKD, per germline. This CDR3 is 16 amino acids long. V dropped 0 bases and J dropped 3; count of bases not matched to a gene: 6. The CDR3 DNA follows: TGTGCCATCAGTGAGTCGGGGAGGGCGGGTACAGATACGCAGTATTTT. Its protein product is CAISESGRAGTDTQYF.

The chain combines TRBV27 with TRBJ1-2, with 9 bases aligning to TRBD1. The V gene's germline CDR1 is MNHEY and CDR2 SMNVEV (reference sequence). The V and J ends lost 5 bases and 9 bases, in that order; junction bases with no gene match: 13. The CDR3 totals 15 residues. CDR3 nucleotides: TGTGCCAGCAGTCTTACGCCGGGACAGGGTTTTAGCTACACCTTC. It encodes CASSLTPGQGFSYTF.

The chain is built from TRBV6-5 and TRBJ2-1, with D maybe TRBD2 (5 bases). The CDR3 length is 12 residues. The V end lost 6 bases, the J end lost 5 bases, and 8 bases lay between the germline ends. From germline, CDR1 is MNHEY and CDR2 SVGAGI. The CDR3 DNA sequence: TGTGCCAGCAGCCCCGGGGACAATGAGCAGTTCTTC. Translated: CASSPGDNEQFF.

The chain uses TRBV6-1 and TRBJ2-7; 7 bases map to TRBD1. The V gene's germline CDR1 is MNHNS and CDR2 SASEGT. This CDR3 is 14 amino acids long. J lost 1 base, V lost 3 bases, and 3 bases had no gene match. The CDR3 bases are TGTGCCAGCAGTGACACGGGACAGTCCTACGAGCAGTACTTC. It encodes CASSDTGQSYEQYF.

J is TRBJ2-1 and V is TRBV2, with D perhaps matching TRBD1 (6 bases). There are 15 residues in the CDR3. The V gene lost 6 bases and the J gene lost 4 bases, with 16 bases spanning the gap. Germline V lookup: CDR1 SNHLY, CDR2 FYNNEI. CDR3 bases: TGTGCCAGCAGAGCCGGGACACAACGTTACAATGAGCAGTTCTTC. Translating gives CASRAGTQRYNEQFF. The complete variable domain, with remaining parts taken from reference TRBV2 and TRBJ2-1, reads EPEVTQTPSHQVTQMGQEVILRCVPISNHLYFYWYRQILGQKVEFLVSFYNNEISEKSEIFDDQFSVERPDGSNFTLKIRSTKLEDSAMYFCASRAGTQRYNEQFFGPGTRLTVL.